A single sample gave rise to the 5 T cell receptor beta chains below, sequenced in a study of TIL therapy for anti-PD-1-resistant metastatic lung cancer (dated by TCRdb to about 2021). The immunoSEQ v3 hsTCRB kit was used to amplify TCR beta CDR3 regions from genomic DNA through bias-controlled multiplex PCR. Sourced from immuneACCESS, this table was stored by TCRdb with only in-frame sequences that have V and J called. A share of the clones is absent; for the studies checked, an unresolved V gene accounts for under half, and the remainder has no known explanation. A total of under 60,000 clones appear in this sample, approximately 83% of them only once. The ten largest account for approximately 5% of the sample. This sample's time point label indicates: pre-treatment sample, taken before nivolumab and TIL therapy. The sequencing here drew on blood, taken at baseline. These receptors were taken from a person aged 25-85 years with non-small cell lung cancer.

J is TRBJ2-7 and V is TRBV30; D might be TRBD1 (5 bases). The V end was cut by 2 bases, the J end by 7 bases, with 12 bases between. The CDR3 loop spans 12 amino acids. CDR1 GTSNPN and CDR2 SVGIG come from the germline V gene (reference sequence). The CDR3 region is CAWSRQLGEQYF. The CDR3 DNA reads TGTGCCTGGAGTAGACAGTTAGGGGAGCAGTACTTC. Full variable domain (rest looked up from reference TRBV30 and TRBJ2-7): SQTIHQWPATLVQPVGSPLSLECTVEGTSNPNLYWYRQAAGRGLQLLFYSVGIGQISSEVPQNLSASRPQDRQFILSSKKLLLSDSGFYLCAWSRQLGEQYFGPGTRLTVT.

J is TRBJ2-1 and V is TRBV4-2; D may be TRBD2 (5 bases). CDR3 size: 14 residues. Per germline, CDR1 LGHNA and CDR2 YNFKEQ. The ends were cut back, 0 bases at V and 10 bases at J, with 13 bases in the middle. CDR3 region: CASSQERAGYEQFF. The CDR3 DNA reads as TGTGCCAGCAGCCAAGAGCGGGCTGGTTACGAGCAGTTCTTC.

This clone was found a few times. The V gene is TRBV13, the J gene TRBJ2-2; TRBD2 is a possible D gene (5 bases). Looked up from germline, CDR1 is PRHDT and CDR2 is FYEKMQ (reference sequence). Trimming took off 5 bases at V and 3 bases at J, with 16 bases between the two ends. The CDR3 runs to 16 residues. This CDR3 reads CASSKHAGGYTGELFF. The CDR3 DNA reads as TGTGCCAGCAGCAAACACGCGGGCGGGTACACCGGGGAGCTGTTTTTT.

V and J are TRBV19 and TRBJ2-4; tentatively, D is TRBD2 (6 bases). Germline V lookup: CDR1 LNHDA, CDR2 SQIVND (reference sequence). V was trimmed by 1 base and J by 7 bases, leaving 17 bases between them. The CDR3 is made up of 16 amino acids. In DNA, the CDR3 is TGTGCCAGTAGTATAGGCTGGGGAGGTCGCGAGAACATTCAGTACTTC. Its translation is CASSIGWGGRENIQYF.

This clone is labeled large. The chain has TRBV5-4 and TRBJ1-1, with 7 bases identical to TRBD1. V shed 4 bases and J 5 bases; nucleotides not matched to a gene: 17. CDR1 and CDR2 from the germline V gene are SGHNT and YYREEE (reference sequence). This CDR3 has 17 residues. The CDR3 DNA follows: TGTGCCAGCAGCGATTTGGGGAAGAGGGGGCTCAATACTGAAGCTTTCTTT. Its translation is CASSDLGKRGLNTEAFF.